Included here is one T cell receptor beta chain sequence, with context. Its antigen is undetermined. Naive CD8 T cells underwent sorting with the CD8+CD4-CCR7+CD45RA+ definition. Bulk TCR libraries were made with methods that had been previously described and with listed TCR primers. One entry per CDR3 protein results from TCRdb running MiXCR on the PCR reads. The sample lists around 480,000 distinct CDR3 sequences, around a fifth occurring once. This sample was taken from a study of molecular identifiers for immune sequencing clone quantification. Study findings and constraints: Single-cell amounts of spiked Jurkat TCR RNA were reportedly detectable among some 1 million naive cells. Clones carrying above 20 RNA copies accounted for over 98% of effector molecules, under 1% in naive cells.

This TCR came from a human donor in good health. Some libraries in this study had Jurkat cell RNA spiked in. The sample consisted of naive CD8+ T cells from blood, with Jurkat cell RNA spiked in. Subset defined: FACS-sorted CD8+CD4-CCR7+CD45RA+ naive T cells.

The CDR3 sequence is CASSYSTGKGANEQFF. The CDR3 region has the DNA TGTGCCAGCAGTTACTCGACAGGGAAGGGGGCCAATGAGCAGTTCTTC. The chain employs TRBV6-2 or TRBV6-3 and TRBJ2-1; 7 positions agree with TRBD1. Germline assignment: CDR1 MNHEY and CDR2 SVGEGT. This CDR3 comprises 16 residues. The ends lost 0 bases at V and 6 bases at J; junction bases unmatched: 8.